This T cell receptor beta chain was identified in a study of human T cells and chemical hapten exposure. The sample holds many counts of this clonotype. The CDR3 sequence is 15 residues long. The J segment lost 2 bases and the V segment lost 1 base, leaving 2 bases of the junction unmatched. Germline CDR1 and CDR2: SNHLY and FYNNEI. Indicated time point: patch test 3, about 24 weeks after DPC sensitization. As to treatment: therapeutic diphenylcyclopropenone sensitization with weekly scalp DPC. MiXCR, run by TCRdb on the RACE reads, gives a single entry per CDR3 protein. Of roughly 89,000 distinct CDR3 sequences listed, approximately 11% are singletons.

This chain connects TRBV2 to TRBJ2-7; 10 bases fit TRBD1. The receptor comes from a woman aged 30 to 39 with alopecia areata. Some clones in this sample may be carry-over from other donors' samples. The sample consisted of whole blood, taken in connection with sensitization to the hapten diphenylcyclopropenone (DPC). Written as DNA, the CDR3 is TGTGCCAGCAGTGAAGAAGGGACAGGGGCCTACGAGCAGTACTTC. This translates into CASSEEGTGAYEQYF.